These 20 T cell receptor beta chains came from one sample sequenced in a study of blood T cell repertoires in COVID-19. The protocol was immunoSEQ multiplex PCR, while the TCRdb copy is restricted to in-frame clones and leaves out a portion. The sample lists 650,000 to 800,000 clones; about 90% were seen once. Sequenced material: peripheral blood. The receptors here all came from a woman in her late teens or twenties with acute or convalescent COVID-19.

The chain employs TRBV9 and TRBJ1-2, with D hard to call. The CDR3 spans 11 residues. Trimming removed 4 bases at V and 2 bases at J, with 3 bases between. From germline, CDR1 is SGDLS and CDR2 YYNGEE. The CDR3 bases are TGTGCCAGCAGCCTCAACTATGGCTACACCTTC. It codes for CASSLNYGYTF.

The CDR3 DNA follows: TGTGCCAGCGAAAACAGGGGGGTTTACAATGAGCAGTTCTTC. The encoded protein is CASENRGVYNEQFF. V gene TRBV11-2 combines with J gene TRBJ2-1; TRBD1 matches at 8 bases. Trimming removed 8 bases from V and 4 bases from J; junction bases left unmatched: 7. CDR1 SGHAT and CDR2 FQNNGV come from the germline V gene. The CDR3 consists of 14 residues. The full variable domain, rest sourced from reference TRBV11-2 and TRBJ2-1, is EAGVAQSPRYKIIEKRQSVAFWCNPISGHATLYWYQQILGQGPKLLIQFQNNGVVDDSQLPKDRFSAERLKGVDSTLKIQPAKLEDSAVYLCASENRGVYNEQFFGPGTRLTVL.

This chain links TRBV5-8 with TRBJ1-2; 9 nucleotides agree with TRBD1. The CDR3 extends over 13 amino acids. With 1 base clipped from V and 7 bases from J, the junction kept 2 bases outside the gene matches. Germline values: CDR1 SGHTS, CDR2 YDEGEE. The CDR3 bases are TGTGCCAGCAGCTTGATACAGGGGGCTGGCTACACCTTC. This sequence encodes CASSLIQGAGYTF.

This clone has more than one count but fewer than ten. The chain couples TRBV5-1 to TRBJ1-3; 7 bases fit TRBD1. The CDR3 consists of 15 residues. Germline V gene lookup returns CDR1 SGHRS and CDR2 YFSETQ. V trimming: 3 bases; J trimming: 2 bases; junction bases outside the gene matches: 5. The CDR3 reads CASSSGQTTGNTIYF. The CDR3 DNA is TGCGCCAGCAGCTCGGGACAGACAACTGGAAACACCATATATTTT.

The chain joins TRBV2 to TRBJ2-7; D call uncertain. Per the germline V gene, CDR1 is SNHLY and CDR2 is FYNNEI. Trimming shortened V by 2 bases and J by 5 bases, and 13 bases separated the two germline ends. There are 14 residues in the CDR3. The CDR3 is CASSELPLGDEQYF. The CDR3 region has the DNA TGTGCCAGCAGTGAACTTCCTCTCGGAGACGAGCAGTACTTC.

V usage is TRBV14 and J usage is TRBJ2-7, with D maybe TRBD2 (7 bases). The CDR3 has 12 residues. CDR1 and CDR2 from the germline V gene are SGHDN and FVKESK. The germline V and J ends were trimmed by 6 bases and 9 bases, with 15 bases remaining between them. The CDR3 nucleotides are TGTGCCAGCAGTTGGGCTCGGGGGGCGCAGTACTTC. This codes for CASSWARGAQYF.

This clone was seen only once. The gene calls are TRBV24-1 and TRBJ2-3; 7 bases align to TRBD1. Germline V gives CDR1 KGHDR, CDR2 SFDVKD. Trimming at V came to 3 bases and at J to 8 bases, leaving 1 base not matched to a gene. CDR3 length: 12 residues. The CDR3 coding sequence is TGTGCCACCAGTGATACAGGGGTTACGCAGTATTTT. Encoded protein: CATSDTGVTQYF.

This rearrangement joins TRBV4-3 to TRBJ1-1; 7 bases are shared with TRBD1. The V gene end was trimmed by 5 bases and the J gene end by 4 bases; junction bases not matched to a gene: 10. Germline V CDR1 and CDR2: LGHNA, YSLEER. The CDR3 has 15 residues. CDR3 region: CASSLRTGFSTEAFF. In DNA form, the CDR3 reads TGCGCCAGCAGCTTACGGACAGGCTTTTCCACTGAAGCTTTCTTT.

This chain links TRBV10-2 with TRBJ2-2, with 14 nucleotides matching TRBD2. The germline CDR1 and CDR2 sequences are WSHSY and SAAADI. J was trimmed by 3 bases and V by 6 bases; bases with no gene match: 3. This CDR3 is 16 amino acids long. The CDR3 here is CASRTGLAGDTGELFF. The CDR3 DNA is TGCGCCAGCAGAACGGGACTAGCGGGAGACACCGGGGAGCTGTTTTTT.

The CDR3, as DNA: TGTGCCAGCAGTTTGATGGGGCCCAGGGAGCCCCAGCATTTT. This codes for CASSLMGPREPQHF. The chain couples TRBV27 to TRBJ1-5, with D perhaps matching TRBD1 (5 bases). The V end was cut by 3 bases, the J end by 8 bases, with 14 bases between. The CDR3 runs 14 residues. The germline gives CDR1 MNHEY, CDR2 SMNVEV (reference sequence).

The chain links TRBV11-2 to TRBJ1-1; 9 positions agree with TRBD1. The CDR3 sequence is 15 residues long. Germline CDR1 reads SGHAT; CDR2 reads FQNNGV. The CDR3 DNA sequence: TGTGCATGCGACCGGGGACAGGGTCCTAGCACTGAAGCTTTCTTT. Protein product: CACDRGQGPSTEAFF.

This clone was observed a handful of times. The J gene is TRBJ2-4, the V gene TRBV9, with D possibly matching TRBD2 (6 bases). The germline V and J ends were trimmed by 4 bases and 1 base, with 12 bases remaining between them. CDR1 is SGDLS, CDR2 YYNGEE, per germline. This CDR3 is 15 amino acids long. CDR3 region: CASSLGAGAKNIQYF. The CDR3 nucleotides are TGTGCCAGCAGCTTAGGGGCGGGGGCCAAAAACATTCAGTACTTC.

Only one count was recorded for this clone. The chain is built from TRBV4-3 and TRBJ2-1; the D is unclear. Germline CDR1 and CDR2: LGHNA and YSLEER. The V end was cut by 4 bases, the J end by 6 bases, with 28 bases between. The CDR3 runs 19 residues. CDR3 in amino acids: CASSRLPRRPSYTSNEQFF. In nucleotides, the CDR3 is TGCGCCAGCAGCCGGCTTCCAAGGCGGCCTTCCTACACGAGCAATGAGCAGTTCTTC.

The chain carries TRBV29-1 and TRBJ1-6, with a possible D match to TRBD1 (6 bases). The germline gives CDR1 SQVTM, CDR2 ANQGSEA. CDR3 length: 13 amino acids. V lost 6 bases and J lost 5, with 11 bases in between. In DNA, the CDR3 is TGCAGCGTCGGACAGTCTAATAATTCACCCCTCCACTTT. It encodes CSVGQSNNSPLHF.

The V call is TRBV4-1, the J call TRBJ1-1; no definite D call. Germline V gene data show CDR1 as MGHRA and CDR2 as YSYEKL. V lost 1 base to trimming and J lost 1 base, with 13 bases between them. This CDR3 contains 16 residues. The DNA of the CDR3 is TGCGCCAGCAGCCAAGGCCCCGGGTATTCGAACACTGAAGCTTTCTTT. It encodes CASSQGPGYSNTEAFF.

The V call is TRBV30, the J call TRBJ1-1; no clear D. With 1 base removed from V and 9 bases from J, the gap between germline ends came to 9 bases. The CDR3 covers 11 residues. Germline lookup yields CDR1 GTSNPN and CDR2 SVGIG (reference sequence). The CDR3 region is CAWSAGLKAFF. The CDR3 DNA reads as TGTGCCTGGAGTGCGGGGTTAAAAGCTTTCTTT.

The chain uses TRBV6-5 and TRBJ1-1; TRBD1 matches at 9 bases. Germline CDR1 reads MNHEY; CDR2 reads SVGAGI. The CDR3 runs to 14 residues. V lost 6 bases, J lost 4 bases, and 6 bases stayed unmatched. In DNA form, the CDR3 reads TGTGCCAGCAGGCTGACAGGGGGAGGCACTGAAGCTTTCTTT. Amino acids: CASRLTGGGTEAFF.

CDR3 protein: CASSSDRVPSPLHF. In nucleotides, the CDR3 is TGTGCCAGCAGCTCGGACAGGGTCCCGTCACCCCTCCACTTT. The chain employs TRBV7-9 and TRBJ1-6; 8 bases map to TRBD1. Germline V gene sequence: CDR1 SEHNR, CDR2 FQNEAQ (reference sequence). V lost 4 bases, J lost 10 bases, and 6 bases stayed unmatched. The CDR3 length is 14 residues.

The chain has TRBV11-2 and TRBJ2-5; 11 bases are shared with TRBD2. V shed 7 bases and J 5 bases; nucleotides not matched to a gene: 9. CDR3 size: 15 residues. The germline gives CDR1 SGHAT, CDR2 FQNNGV. CDR3 in amino acids: CASTRSGLAGETQYF. The CDR3, as DNA: TGTGCCAGCACCCGCAGCGGACTAGCGGGCGAGACCCAGTACTTC.

The chain joins TRBV28 to TRBJ1-1; no definite D call. This CDR3 contains 12 residues. Germline V gene sequence: CDR1 MDHEN, CDR2 SYDVKM. V gave up 7 bases and J gave up 8 bases, with 14 bases separating them. This CDR3 is CASTPTGREAFF. Written as DNA, the CDR3 is TGTGCCAGCACCCCAACGGGTCGAGAAGCTTTCTTT.